This T cell receptor beta chain was documented in a study of T cells in Graves' hyperthyroidism and ophthalmopathy. About the research overall: Before any treatment, at initial diagnosis, peripheral blood was collected. The study's findings and limits: In the blood, most expanded thyroid clonotypes above 0.001 appeared as well.

The TCR beta CDR3 regions underwent amplification using RNA transcripts as the source. Initially, a first-round RT-PCR of the TCR CDR3 employed the HTBI primer set. One entry per CDR3 protein, called by TCRdb with MiXCR from the multiplex PCR reads. The top ten clones hold approximately 31% of a sample with just under 750,000 distinct CDR3 sequences, 30% to 40% of them seen once. Of note for this clonotype: Antigen unknown.

The hyperthyroidism was newly diagnosed and had lasted under 2 months; the patients were aged 18 to 65. PBMCs were obtained from over 8.5 ml fresh peripheral blood. This TCR was recovered from a woman aged 40 to 49 with Graves' hyperthyroidism. Sequenced: blood.

The CDR3 here is CASSLVGTGAFF. The CDR3 nucleotides are TGTGCCAGCAGTTTGGTGGGGACAGGGGCTTTCTTT. The chain employs TRBV12-3 or TRBV12-4 and TRBJ1-1, with 9 bases matching TRBD1. The CDR3 spans 12 residues. Trimming cost V 3 bases and J 11 bases; bases outside gene matches: 4.